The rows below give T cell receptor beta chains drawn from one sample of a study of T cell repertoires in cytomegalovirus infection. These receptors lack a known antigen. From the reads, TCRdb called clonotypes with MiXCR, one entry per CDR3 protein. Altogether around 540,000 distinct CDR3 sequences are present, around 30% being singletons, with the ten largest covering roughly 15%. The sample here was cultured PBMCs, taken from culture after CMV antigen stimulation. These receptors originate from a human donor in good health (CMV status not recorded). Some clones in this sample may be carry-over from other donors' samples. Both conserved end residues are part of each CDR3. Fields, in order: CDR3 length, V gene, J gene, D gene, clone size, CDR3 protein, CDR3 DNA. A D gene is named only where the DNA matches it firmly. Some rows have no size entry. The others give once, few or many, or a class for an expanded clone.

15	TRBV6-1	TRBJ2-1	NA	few	CASTQGLYSYNEQFF	TGTGCCAGCACCCAAGGCCTTTACTCCTACAATGAGCAGTTCTTC
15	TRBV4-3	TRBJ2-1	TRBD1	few	CASSPPKGAINEQFF	TGCGCCAGCAGCCCGCCAAAGGGGGCGATCAATGAGCAGTTCTTC
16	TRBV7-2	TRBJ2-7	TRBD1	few	CASSPDSGTGSYEQYF	TGTGCCAGCAGCCCTGACTCCGGGACAGGTTCCTACGAGCAGTACTTC
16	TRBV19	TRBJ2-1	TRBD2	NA	CASSMRGLAGVNEQFF	TGTGCCAGTAGTATGAGGGGACTAGCGGGAGTCAATGAGCAGTTCTTC
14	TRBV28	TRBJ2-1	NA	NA	CASSLPQGSNEQFF	TGTGCCAGCAGTCTCCCTCAGGGTTCCAATGAGCAGTTCTTC
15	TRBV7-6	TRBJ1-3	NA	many	CASSPSYPLGNTIYF	TGTGCCAGCAGCCCCAGTTACCCATTGGGAAACACCATATATTTT
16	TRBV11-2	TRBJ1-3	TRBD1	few	CASSFQGVESGNTIYF	TGTGCCAGCAGCTTTCAGGGGGTCGAATCTGGAAACACCATATATTTT
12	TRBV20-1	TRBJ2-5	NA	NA	CSARGAGETQYF	TGCAGTGCTAGGGGTGCGGGCGAGACCCAGTACTTC
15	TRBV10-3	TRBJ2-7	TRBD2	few	CAISDIAGSSYEQYF	TGTGCCATCAGTGATATAGCGGGCAGCTCCTACGAGCAGTACTTC
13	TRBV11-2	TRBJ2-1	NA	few	CASSPDTYNEQFF	TGTGCCAGCAGCCCCGACACCTACAATGAGCAGTTCTTC
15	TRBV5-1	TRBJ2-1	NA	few	CASSFSGDAYNEQFF	TGCGCCAGCAGCTTTTCAGGGGATGCCTACAATGAGCAGTTCTTC
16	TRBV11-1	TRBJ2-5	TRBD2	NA	CASSLVTSGSDETQYF	TGTGCCAGCAGCTTAGTTACTAGCGGGAGTGACGAGACCCAGTACTTC
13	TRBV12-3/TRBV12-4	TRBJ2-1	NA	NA	CASSLNSYKEQFF	TGTGCCAGCAGTTTAAACTCCTACAAAGAGCAGTTCTTC
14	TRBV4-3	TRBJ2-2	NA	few	CASSQVLATGELFF	TGCGCCAGCAGCCAGGTCTTAGCAACCGGGGAGCTGTTTTTT
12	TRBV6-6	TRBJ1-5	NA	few	CASSNPGKPQHF	TGTGCCAGCAGTAACCCAGGAAAGCCCCAGCATTTT
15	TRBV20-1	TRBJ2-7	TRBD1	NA	CSALNTGGFTYEQYF	TGCAGTGCTCTGAATACAGGGGGATTCACCTACGAGCAGTACTTC
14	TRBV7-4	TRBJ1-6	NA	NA	CASSSLGGGSPLHF	TGTGCCAGCAGCTCTCTAGGGGGGGGATCACCCCTCCACTTT
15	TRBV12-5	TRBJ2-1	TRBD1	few	CASGLAPGQYNEQFF	TGTGCTAGTGGTTTGGCCCCGGGACAGTACAATGAGCAGTTCTTC
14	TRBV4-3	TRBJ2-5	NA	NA	CASSQGSSGETQYF	TGCGCCAGCAGCCAGGGATCATCGGGAGAGACCCAGTACTTC
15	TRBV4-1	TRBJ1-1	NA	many	CASSQEGALNTEAFF	TGCGCCAGCAGCCAAGAAGGAGCGTTGAACACTGAAGCTTTCTTT
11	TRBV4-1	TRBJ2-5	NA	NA	CASSQDGTQYF	TGCGCCAGCAGCCAAGACGGGACCCAGTACTTC
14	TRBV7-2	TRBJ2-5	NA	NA	CASSLSNSQETQYF	TGTGCCAGCAGCTTGAGCAACAGCCAAGAGACCCAGTACTTC
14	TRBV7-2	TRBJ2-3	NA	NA	CASSSVVSGDTQYF	TGTGCCAGCAGCTCCGTGGTCAGCGGAGATACGCAGTATTTT
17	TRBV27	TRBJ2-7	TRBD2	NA	CASSFTPGVAGAYEQYF	TGTGCCAGCAGTTTTACCCCGGGGGTAGCGGGGGCCTACGAGCAGTACTTC
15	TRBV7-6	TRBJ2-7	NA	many	CASSLRASGSYEQYF	TGTGCCAGCAGCCTCAGGGCGAGCGGTTCCTACGAGCAGTACTTC
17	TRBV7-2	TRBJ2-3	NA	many	CASSLSGSGRVADTQYF	TGTGCCAGCAGCTTATCCGGTTCGGGCAGGGTCGCAGATACGCAGTATTTT
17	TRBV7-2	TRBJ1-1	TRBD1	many	CASSLGQGDRPNTEAFF	TGTGCCAGCAGCTTAGGGCAAGGGGACAGACCGAACACTGAAGCTTTCTTT
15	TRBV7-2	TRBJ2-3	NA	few	CASSLMSEGYYTQYF	TGTGCCAGCAGCTTAATGTCGGAGGGCTACTATACGCAGTATTTT
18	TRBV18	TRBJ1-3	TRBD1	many	CASSPKAPGQGAGNTIYF	TGTGCCAGCTCACCAAAAGCGCCGGGACAGGGAGCTGGAAACACCATATATTTT
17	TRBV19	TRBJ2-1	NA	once	CASSILGGLSGGFEQFF	TGTGCCAGTAGTATATTGGGCGGACTCTCGGGGGGCTTCGAGCAGTTCTTC
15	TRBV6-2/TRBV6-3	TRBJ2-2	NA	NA	CASSYGWTNTGELFF	TGTGCCAGCAGTTACGGGTGGACGAACACCGGGGAGCTGTTTTTT
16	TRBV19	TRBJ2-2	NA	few	CASSIEGPAITGELFF	TGTGCCAGTAGTATAGAGGGCCCGGCGATCACCGGGGAGCTGTTTTTT
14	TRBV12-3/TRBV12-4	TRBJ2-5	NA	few	CASSPTEPQETQYF	TGTGCCAGCAGTCCGACAGAGCCCCAAGAGACCCAGTACTTC
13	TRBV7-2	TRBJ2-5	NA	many	CASSLSDIQTQYF	TGTGCCAGCAGCTTAAGCGACATACAGACCCAGTACTTC
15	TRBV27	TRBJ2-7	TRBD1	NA	CASSLYTGTGYEQYF	TGTGCCAGCAGTTTATACACCGGGACAGGGTACGAGCAGTACTTC
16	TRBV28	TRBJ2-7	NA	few	CASSHFRDRSSYEQYF	TGTGCCAGCAGTCACTTCCGGGACCGGAGCTCCTACGAGCAGTACTTC
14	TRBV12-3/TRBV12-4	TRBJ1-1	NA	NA	CASEPSGVNTEAFF	TGTGCCAGCGAACCCTCAGGGGTGAACACTGAAGCTTTCTTT
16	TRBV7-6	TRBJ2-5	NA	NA	CASSSPTTLGQETQYF	TGTGCCAGCAGCTCACCAACCACCTTGGGCCAAGAGACCCAGTACTTC
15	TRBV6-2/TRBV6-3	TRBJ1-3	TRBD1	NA	CASRRQGEPRNTIYF	TGTGCCAGCAGGAGACAGGGAGAACCTCGAAACACCATATATTTT
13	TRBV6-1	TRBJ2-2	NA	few	CASRPDGAGELFF	TGTGCCAGCAGGCCAGATGGGGCCGGGGAGCTGTTTTTT
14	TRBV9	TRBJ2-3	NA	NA	CASSVLSSTDTQYF	TGTGCCAGCAGCGTACTGTCTAGCACAGATACGCAGTATTTT
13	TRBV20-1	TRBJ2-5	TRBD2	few	CSALREFRETQYF	TGCAGTGCTCTGCGGGAGTTTAGGGAGACCCAGTACTTC
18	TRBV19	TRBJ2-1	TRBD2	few	CASMPGTSGSFAYNEQFF	TGTGCCAGTATGCCAGGGACTAGCGGGAGTTTCGCCTACAATGAGCAGTTCTTC
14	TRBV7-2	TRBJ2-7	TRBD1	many	CASTGQGASYEQYF	TGTGCCAGCACGGGACAGGGGGCTTCCTACGAGCAGTACTTC
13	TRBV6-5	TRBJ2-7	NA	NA	CASSRDFPYEQYF	TGTGCCAGCAGTCGGGACTTTCCCTACGAGCAGTACTTC
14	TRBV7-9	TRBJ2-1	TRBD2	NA	CASSQSGRGSEQFF	TGTGCCAGCAGCCAAAGCGGGAGGGGTTCTGAGCAGTTCTTC
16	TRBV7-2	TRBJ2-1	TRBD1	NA	CASSTWTGIHPNEQFF	TGTGCCAGCAGCACCTGGACAGGGATTCACCCCAATGAGCAGTTCTTC
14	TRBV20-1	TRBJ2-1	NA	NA	CSALQRPGANEQFF	TGCAGTGCACTCCAACGTCCCGGGGCAAATGAGCAGTTCTTC
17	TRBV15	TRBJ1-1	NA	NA	CATSRDSSTASNTEAFF	TGTGCCACCAGCAGAGATTCCTCTACGGCGTCGAACACTGAAGCTTTCTTT
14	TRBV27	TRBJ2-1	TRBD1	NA	CASRTDRGRNEQFF	TGTGCCAGCAGAACCGACAGGGGGCGCAATGAGCAGTTCTTC
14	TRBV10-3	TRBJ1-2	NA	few	CAIRSRDPADGYTF	TGTGCCATCAGGTCAAGGGACCCGGCGGATGGCTACACCTTC
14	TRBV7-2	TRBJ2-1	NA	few	CASSPSLQHNEQFF	TGTGCCAGCAGCCCCTCGCTTCAACACAATGAGCAGTTCTTC
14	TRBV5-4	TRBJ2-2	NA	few	CASSFRGQAGELFF	TGTGCCAGCAGCTTTCGGGGGCAGGCCGGGGAGCTGTTTTTT
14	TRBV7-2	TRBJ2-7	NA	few	CASSLAPGSGEQYF	TGTGCCAGCAGCTTAGCGCCGGGGTCGGGCGAGCAGTACTTC
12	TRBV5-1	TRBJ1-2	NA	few	CASSLAEKGYTF	TGCGCCAGCAGCTTGGCCGAGAAAGGCTACACCTTC
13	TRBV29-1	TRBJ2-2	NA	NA	CSVESRGPGELFF	TGCAGCGTTGAAAGCAGAGGCCCCGGGGAGCTGTTTTTT
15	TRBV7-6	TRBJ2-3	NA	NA	CASSLMNRDPDTQYF	TGTGCCAGCAGCTTAATGAACAGGGACCCAGATACGCAGTATTTT
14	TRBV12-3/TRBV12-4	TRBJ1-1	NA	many	CASSDINRQFEAFF	TGTGCCAGCAGCGATATAAATCGACAGTTTGAAGCTTTCTTT
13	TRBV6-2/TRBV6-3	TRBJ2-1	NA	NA	CASRDPTDNEQFF	TGTGCCAGCAGGGACCCCACCGACAATGAGCAGTTCTTC
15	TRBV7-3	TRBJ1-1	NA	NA	CATETHDRMNTEAFF	TGTGCCACCGAAACCCATGACCGCATGAACACTGAAGCTTTCTTT